The next 26 T cell receptor beta chains were all read from a single sample in a study of immune evolution from preneoplasia to lung adenocarcinoma. Produced via immunoSEQ multiplex PCR; TCRdb's table is partial and in-frame only. The sample lists approximately 9,300 clones, 75% to 85% occurring once. The source material was FFPE minimally invasive lung adenocarcinoma tissue. The source is an older donor with lung adenocarcinoma.

The J gene is TRBJ1-1, the V gene TRBV9; D is undetermined. This CDR3 is 13 amino acids long. Germline V gene sequence: CDR1 SGDLS, CDR2 YYNGEE. Trimming cost V 0 bases and J 4 bases, with 7 bases left between them. The CDR3 DNA reads TGTGCCAGCAGCGTAGGGCAGAGCACTGAAGCTTTCTTT. Translation gives CASSVGQSTEAFF.

The rearrangement uses TRBV28 and TRBJ2-7; TRBD1 is a possible D gene (5 bases). Germline loops: CDR1 MDHEN, CDR2 SYDVKM. This CDR3 region has 12 residues. The CDR3 region is CASAGIGYEQYF. The CDR3 nucleotides read TGTGCTTCGGCAGGGATCGGTTACGAGCAGTACTTC.

The chain links TRBV6-1 to TRBJ1-5, with D possibly being TRBD1 (6 bases). Per germline, CDR1 MNHNS and CDR2 SASEGT. The CDR3 contains 14 residues. Trimming stripped 6 bases from V and 0 bases from J, with 9 bases between. The CDR3 DNA sequence: TGTGCCAGCAGGGACAGCCATAGCAATCAGCCCCAGCATTTT. It is translated as CASRDSHSNQPQHF.

The rearrangement joins TRBV18 to TRBJ2-7; 9 bases align to TRBD1. The germline V gene encodes CDR1 KGHSH and CDR2 LQKENI. The CDR3 is 15 amino acids. J lost 3 bases, V lost 3 bases, and 6 bases had no gene match. DNA of the CDR3: TGTGCCAGCTCACCCACGACAGGGGGTTACTACGAGCAGTACTTC. It encodes CASSPTTGGYYEQYF.

This clone is termed medium-sized (0.01 to 0.1%). The chain combines TRBV27 with TRBJ1-1; D not resolved. Between the trimmed V and J ends, which lost 9 bases and 0 bases, there was a span of 11 bases. Germline values: CDR1 MNHEY, CDR2 SMNVEV (reference sequence). The CDR3 is made up of 13 amino acids. In nucleotides, the CDR3 is TGTGCCAGTCAGGACGCAATGAACACTGAAGCTTTCTTT. This codes for CASQDAMNTEAFF.

CDR3 loop: CASSLGDRGRITDTQYF. The CDR3 coding sequence is TGTGCCAGCAGCTTAGGGGACAGGGGGCGCATAACAGATACGCAGTATTTT. V and J are TRBV7-9 and TRBJ2-3; TRBD1 aligns across 12 bases. J was trimmed by 3 bases and V by 1 base; bases with no gene match: 5. CDR1 and CDR2 from the germline V gene are SEHNR and FQNEAQ (reference sequence). This CDR3 region has 17 residues.

V usage is TRBV13 and J usage is TRBJ2-3; D possibly corresponds to TRBD2 (6 bases). Germline-derived CDR1 and CDR2 are PRHDT and FYEKMQ (reference sequence). The germline V and J ends were trimmed by 0 bases and 2 bases, with 15 bases remaining between them. The CDR3 has 17 residues. Written as DNA, the CDR3 is TGTGCCAGCAGCTTAGGGGAGGGCGGAATGATCACAGATACGCAGTATTTT. Translating it yields CASSLGEGGMITDTQYF.

V gene TRBV13 combines with J gene TRBJ1-1; D is undetermined. The germline CDR1 and CDR2 sequences are PRHDT and FYEKMQ (reference sequence). The V end lost 1 base, the J end lost 1 base, and 13 bases lay between the germline ends. The CDR3 loop spans 16 amino acids. Written as DNA, the CDR3 is TGTGCCAGCAGCTTAGTAGAAGGGCAGCCGAACACTGAAGCTTTCTTT. It specifies CASSLVEGQPNTEAFF.

The chain uses TRBV18 and TRBJ1-2; 8 bases are a match to TRBD1. CDR1 KGHSH and CDR2 LQKENI come from the germline V gene. The V and J ends lost 4 bases and 2 bases, in that order; junction bases with no gene match: 3. The CDR3 runs 14 residues. In nucleotides, the CDR3 is TGTGCCAGCTCACAAAACAGGGGGAACTATGGCTACACCTTC. Amino acids: CASSQNRGNYGYTF.

In nucleotides, the CDR3 is TGTGCCAGCAGCTTCGGTGGGGCGGCCAATCAGCCCCAGCATTTT. Translated: CASSFGGAANQPQHF. The chain is built from TRBV11-2 and TRBJ1-5, with D perhaps TRBD1 (5 bases). The ends were cut back, 3 bases at V and 3 bases at J, with 12 bases in the middle. Germline V gene lookup returns CDR1 SGHAT and CDR2 FQNNGV. The CDR3 loop spans 15 amino acids.

This chain links TRBV6-6 with TRBJ1-5, with D possibly TRBD1 on 6 matching bases. This CDR3 contains 14 residues. Germline values: CDR1 MNHNY, CDR2 SVGAGI (reference sequence). Trimming took 7 bases from V and 0 from J, leaving 10 bases between them. CDR3 DNA: TGTGCCAGCACTCGACAGGTTAGCAATCAGCCCCAGCATTTT. This codes for CASTRQVSNQPQHF.

The V call is TRBV30, the J call TRBJ2-2, with D unresolved. This CDR3 region has 20 residues. V dropped 0 bases and J dropped 2 bases, with 25 bases sitting between them. CDR1 is GTSNPN and CDR2 is SVGIG in the germline V gene (reference sequence). The CDR3 sequence is CAWSVELALDLYTNTGELFF. CDR3 DNA sequence: TGTGCCTGGAGTGTAGAACTGGCGCTAGACTTATACACCAACACCGGGGAGCTGTTTTTT.

The chain employs TRBV6-4 and TRBJ2-7; 9 nucleotides match TRBD2. V dropped 2 bases and J dropped 2; count of bases not matched to a gene: 13. The CDR3 runs to 18 residues. In germline, CDR1 is MRHNA, CDR2 SNTAGT. The CDR3 is CASSDGTSGLPRTYEQYF. The CDR3, as DNA: TGTGCCAGCAGTGACGGAACTAGCGGGTTACCCCGCACCTACGAGCAGTACTTC.

This chain uses TRBV19 with TRBJ2-1; no reliable D call. V lost 3 bases, J lost 7 bases, and 10 bases lay in between. Germline V gives CDR1 LNHDA, CDR2 SQIVND (reference sequence). The CDR3 covers 13 residues. DNA of the CDR3: TGTGCCAGTAGTATTTACGAGAGAAATGAGCAGTTCTTC. Amino acids: CASSIYERNEQFF.

The V call is TRBV1, the J call TRBJ2-3; TRBD2 is taken as the D call from the table, unchecked against the DNA. TRBV1 is deemed a pseudogene. The CDR3 length is 17 residues. The CDR3 DNA sequence: TGCACCAGCAGCCAAGATCGGGGGGTGGTTTACACAGATACGCAGTATTTT. This sequence encodes CTSSQDRGVVYTDTQYF.

This clone came up once. This chain joins TRBV9 and TRBJ1-3; TRBD1 is a possible D gene (6 bases). Trimming took off 4 bases at V and 0 bases at J, with 14 bases between the two ends. This CDR3 has 16 amino acids. Germline V gene data show CDR1 as SGDLS and CDR2 as YYNGEE. The CDR3 loop reads CASSTLDRFSGNTIYF. The CDR3 DNA is TGTGCCAGCAGCACACTTGACAGGTTCTCTGGAAACACCATATATTTT.

The CDR3 region has the DNA TGTGCCAGCAGGTCGCAACCCCAACGTGGAGGGTCGGAGACCCAGTACTTC. Its protein is CASRSQPQRGGSETQYF. The chain employs TRBV7-6 and TRBJ2-5; D may be TRBD2 (6 bases). Germline CDR1 is SGHVS and CDR2 is FNYEAQ. The CDR3 contains 17 residues. The V end was cut by 6 bases, the J end by 5 bases, with 25 bases between.

The chain combines TRBV28 with TRBJ1-2, with a weak D call TRBD1 (5 bases). V was pared by 1 base and J by 7 bases, with 13 bases between. Germline CDR1 reads MDHEN; CDR2 reads SYDVKM. This CDR3 spans 14 amino acids. In DNA form, the CDR3 reads TGTGCCAGCAGTTTATCTTACCGCGGGGGTGGCTACACCTTC. Encoded protein: CASSLSYRGGGYTF.

The chain has TRBV6-6 and TRBJ2-7, with a weak D call TRBD1 (6 bases). This CDR3 comprises 12 residues. Trimming took off 5 bases at V and 7 bases at J, with 12 bases between the two ends. Germline values: CDR1 MNHNY, CDR2 SVGAGI (reference sequence). CDR3 in amino acids: CASSRKQGEQYF. CDR3 nucleotide sequence: TGTGCCAGCAGTCGAAAACAGGGTGAGCAGTACTTC.

CDR3 protein: CATRNRQSTEAFF. The DNA of the CDR3 is TGTGCCACCAGAAACAGGCAGAGCACTGAAGCTTTCTTT. The chain combines TRBV6-1 with TRBJ1-1, with D maybe TRBD1 (5 bases). Germline V lookup: CDR1 MNHNS, CDR2 SASEGT. This CDR3 region has 13 residues. V lost 10 bases to trimming and J lost 4 bases, with 16 bases between them.

This chain uses TRBV29-1 with TRBJ2-7; 10 bases are shared with TRBD2. The ends lost 4 bases at V and 6 bases at J; junction bases unmatched: 6. CDR1 and CDR2 from the germline V gene are SQVTM and ANQGSEA. This CDR3 has 13 amino acids. CDR3 loop: CSVAASGRGEQYF. The CDR3 bases are TGCAGCGTTGCGGCTAGCGGGAGAGGCGAGCAGTACTTC.

CDR3 residues: CASSLTRDTEAFF. In DNA form, the CDR3 reads TGTGCCAGCAGCTTAACCCGAGACACTGAAGCTTTCTTT. This sequence joins TRBV7-3 and TRBJ1-1, with D unresolved. Germline-derived CDR1 and CDR2 are SGHTA and FQGTGA. CDR3 length: 13 amino acids. Trimming pared 0 bases from V and 3 bases from J, leaving 5 bases between.

The chain uses TRBV28 and TRBJ1-5; the match to TRBD1 covers 7 bases. With V trimmed by 5 bases and J by 1 base, 5 bases remained unmatched. CDR1 MDHEN and CDR2 SYDVKM come from the germline V gene. The CDR3 spans 15 residues. The CDR3 nucleotides read TGTGCCAGCAGTGTGACAGGGTGGAGCAATCAGCCCCAGCATTTT. The encoded protein is CASSVTGWSNQPQHF. The full variable domain, with the rest looked up from reference TRBV28 and TRBJ1-5, is DVKVTQSSRYLVKRTGEKVFLECVQDMDHENMFWYRQDPGLGLRLIYFSYDVKMKEKGDIPEGYSVSREKKERFSLILESASTNQTSMYLCASSVTGWSNQPQHFGDGTRLSIL.

The rearrangement uses TRBV30 and TRBJ2-1; 10 bases are a match to TRBD2. The CDR3 has 15 amino acids. V lost 7 bases and J lost 6; bases outside the gene matches: 12. Looked up from germline, CDR1 is GTSNPN and CDR2 is SVGIG (reference sequence). CDR3 DNA sequence: TGTGCCTTTCACCTACTAGCGGGAATAGGCAATGAGCAGTTCTTC. It specifies CAFHLLAGIGNEQFF.

V is TRBV2 and J is TRBJ2-5; 8 positions agree with TRBD1. Per the germline V gene, CDR1 is SNHLY and CDR2 is FYNNEI. V was pared by 5 bases and J by 4 bases, with 6 bases of the junction left unmatched. The CDR3 sequence is 14 residues long. For the CDR3, the DNA is TGTGCCAGCAGTTATCAGGGGGCGAGAGAGACCCAGTACTTC. Protein: CASSYQGARETQYF.

The chain recombines TRBV27 with TRBJ2-1, with 12 positions matching TRBD2. V shed 4 bases and J 5 bases; nucleotides not matched to a gene: 9. This CDR3 region has 17 residues. The germline V gene encodes CDR1 MNHEY and CDR2 SMNVEV (reference sequence). CDR3 nucleotide sequence: TGTGCCAGCAGTTCCTATACTAGCGGGAGGACCAACAATGAGCAGTTCTTC. This translates into CASSSYTSGRTNNEQFF.